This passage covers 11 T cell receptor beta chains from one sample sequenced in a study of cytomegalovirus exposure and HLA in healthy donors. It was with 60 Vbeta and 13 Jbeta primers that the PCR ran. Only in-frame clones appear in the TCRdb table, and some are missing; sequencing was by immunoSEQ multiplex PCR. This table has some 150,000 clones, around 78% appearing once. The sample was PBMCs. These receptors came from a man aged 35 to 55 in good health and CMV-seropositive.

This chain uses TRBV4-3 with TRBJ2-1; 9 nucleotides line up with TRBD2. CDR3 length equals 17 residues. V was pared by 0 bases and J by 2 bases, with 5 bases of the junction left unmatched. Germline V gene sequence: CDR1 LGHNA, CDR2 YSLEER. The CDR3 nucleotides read TGCGCCAGCAGCCAAGAAGGCGGGAGGGCCGCCTACAATGAGCAGTTCTTC. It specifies CASSQEGGRAAYNEQFF.

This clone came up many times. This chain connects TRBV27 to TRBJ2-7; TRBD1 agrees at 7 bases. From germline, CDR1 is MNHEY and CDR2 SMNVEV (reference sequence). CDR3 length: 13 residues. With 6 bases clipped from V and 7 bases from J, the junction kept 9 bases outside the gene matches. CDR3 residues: CASSSDRVKEQYF. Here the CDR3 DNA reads TGTGCCAGCAGCTCCGACAGGGTAAAAGAGCAGTACTTC.

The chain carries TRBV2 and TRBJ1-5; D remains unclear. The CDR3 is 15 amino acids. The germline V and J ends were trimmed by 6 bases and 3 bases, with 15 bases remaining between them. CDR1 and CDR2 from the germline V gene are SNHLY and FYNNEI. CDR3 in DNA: TGTGCCAGCAGCGATCCGGGAACGGTCAATCAGCCCCAGCATTTT. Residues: CASSDPGTVNQPQHF. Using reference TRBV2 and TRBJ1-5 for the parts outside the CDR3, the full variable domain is EPEVTQTPSHQVTQMGQEVILRCVPISNHLYFYWYRQILGQKVEFLVSFYNNEISEKSEIFDDQFSVERPDGSNFTLKIRSTKLEDSAMYFCASSDPGTVNQPQHFGDGTRLSIL.

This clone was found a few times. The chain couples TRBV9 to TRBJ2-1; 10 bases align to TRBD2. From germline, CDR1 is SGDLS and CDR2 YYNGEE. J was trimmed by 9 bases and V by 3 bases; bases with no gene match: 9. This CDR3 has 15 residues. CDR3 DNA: TGTGCCAGCAGCGAGGGGACTAGCGTCTTCAGTGAGCAGTTCTTC. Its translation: CASSEGTSVFSEQFF.

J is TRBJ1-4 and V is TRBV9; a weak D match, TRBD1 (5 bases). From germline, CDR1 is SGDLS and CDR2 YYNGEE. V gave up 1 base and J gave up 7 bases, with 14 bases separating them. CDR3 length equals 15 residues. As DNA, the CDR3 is TGTGCCAGCAGCGTATCTCCCATGGGGGGTGAAAAACTGTTTTTT. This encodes CASSVSPMGGEKLFF.

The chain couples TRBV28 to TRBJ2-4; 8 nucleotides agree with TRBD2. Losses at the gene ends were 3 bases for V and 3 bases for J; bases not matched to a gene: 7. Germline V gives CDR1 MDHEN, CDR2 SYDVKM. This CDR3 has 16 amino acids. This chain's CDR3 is CASSLAGGDGKNIQYF. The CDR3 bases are TGTGCCAGCAGTTTGGCGGGGGGCGATGGCAAAAACATTCAGTACTTC.

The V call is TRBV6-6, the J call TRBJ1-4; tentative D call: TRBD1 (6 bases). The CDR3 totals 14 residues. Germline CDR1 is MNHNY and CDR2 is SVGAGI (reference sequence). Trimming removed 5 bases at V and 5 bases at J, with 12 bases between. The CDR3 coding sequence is TGTGCCAGCAGTGCCGGACAGAGCAATGAAAAACTGTTTTTT. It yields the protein CASSAGQSNEKLFF.

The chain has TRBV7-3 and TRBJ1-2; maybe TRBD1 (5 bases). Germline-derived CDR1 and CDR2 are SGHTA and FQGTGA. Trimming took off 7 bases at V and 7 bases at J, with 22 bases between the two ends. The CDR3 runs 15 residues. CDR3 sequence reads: CASTQWGGALRGYTF. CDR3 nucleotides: TGTGCCAGCACCCAATGGGGCGGGGCCTTGCGTGGCTACACCTTC.

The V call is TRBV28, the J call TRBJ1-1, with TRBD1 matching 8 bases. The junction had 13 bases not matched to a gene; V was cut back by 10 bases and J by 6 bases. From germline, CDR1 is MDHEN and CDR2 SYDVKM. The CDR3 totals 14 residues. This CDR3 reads CATITGQGFAEAFF. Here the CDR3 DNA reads TGTGCCACCATTACTGGACAGGGCTTTGCTGAAGCTTTCTTT.

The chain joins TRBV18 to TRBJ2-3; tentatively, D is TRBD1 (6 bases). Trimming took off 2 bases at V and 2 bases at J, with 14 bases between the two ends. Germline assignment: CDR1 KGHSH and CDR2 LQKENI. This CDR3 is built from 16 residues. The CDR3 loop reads CASSPLGTGTTDTQYF. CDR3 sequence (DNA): TGTGCCAGCTCACCATTGGGCACAGGGACCACAGATACGCAGTATTTT. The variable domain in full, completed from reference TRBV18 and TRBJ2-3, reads NAGVMQNPRHLVRRRGQEARLRCSPMKGHSHVYWYRQLPEEGLKFMVYLQKENIIDESGMPKERFSAEFPKEGPSILRIQQVVRGDSAAYFCASSPLGTGTTDTQYFGPGTRLTVL.

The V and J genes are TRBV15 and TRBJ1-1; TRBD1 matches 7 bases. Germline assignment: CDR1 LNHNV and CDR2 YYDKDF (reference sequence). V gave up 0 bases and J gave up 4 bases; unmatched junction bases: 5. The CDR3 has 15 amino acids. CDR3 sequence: CATSRDLSGGTEAFF. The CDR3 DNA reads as TGTGCCACCAGCAGAGATCTGTCAGGGGGCACTGAAGCTTTCTTT.